The sequence of this TCR beta chain was determined in a study of OX40 agonist ivuxolimab in advanced cancers. Study context: Partial responses occurred in three patients (one hepatocellular carcinoma, two cutaneous melanoma).

There are 14 residues in the CDR3. CDR1 and CDR2 (germline): SNHLY, FYNNEI. V was pared by 6 bases and J by 1 base, with 1 base of the junction left unmatched. This clone was seen only once. The antigen remains undetermined. At baseline, cycle 4 day 1, and cycle 7 day 1, blood was sampled. TCRdb's table, derived via immunoSEQ multiplex PCR, lists solely in-frame clones and lacks some. The sample gives fewer than 85,000 clones, about 89% of which show up once; around 0.44% is in the top ten. Study results and caveats: The 0.1-3.0 mg/kg partial responders had among the lowest clonal expansion. At doses 0.1 to 3.0 mg/kg, CD4+ and CD8+ clones expanded.

This chain connects TRBV2 to TRBJ2-2, with 8 positions matching TRBD1. This receptor was taken from an adult with an advanced solid tumor such as melanoma, head and neck, liver or kidney cancer. The source was CD4+ or CD8+ T cells sorted from blood, collected in a trial of the OX40 agonist ivuxolimab. The CDR3 DNA sequence: TGTGCCAGCAGGGGGACAGGGAACACCGGGGAGCTGTTTTTT. Protein product: CASRGTGNTGELFF.